These T cell receptor beta chains were read from a single sample in a study of T cells in localized non-small cell lung cancer. TCRdb keeps only in-frame clones here, not all; method: immunoSEQ multiplex PCR. The sample consists of around 64,000 clones, more than 85% of them appearing once. Sequences were derived from peripheral blood, sampled before any cancer treatment. Source of these receptors: a man between 35 and 75 years old with stage I lung adenocarcinoma. The CDR3 runs from the conserved cysteine through the conserved F or W. D genes are given only for firm matches. Clone size is shown for a subset of rows, as once, few, many or a class of expanded clone.

CDR3 length	D gene	clone size	J gene	V gene	CDR3 DNA	CDR3 protein
14	TRBD1	.	TRBJ1-1	TRBV5-1	TGCGCCAGCAGCCTAGGACAGGGTGGGACTGAAGCTTTCTTT	CASSLGQGGTEAFF
17	TRBD2	.	TRBJ2-2	TRBV4-1	TGCGCCAGCAGCCAATCCGCTAGCGGGGCGAACACCGGGGAGCTGTTTTTT	CASSQSASGANTGELFF
15	.	.	TRBJ2-7	TRBV28	TGTGCCAGCAGGTCGGCTAAACTACAACCTGAGGAGCAGTACTTC	CASRSAKLQPEEQYF
16	.	.	TRBJ2-5	TRBV12-1	TGTGCCAGCAGCTTTTCCCTAGCGGTTCCCCAAGAGACCCAGTACTTC	CASSFSLAVPQETQYF
15	TRBD1	.	TRBJ2-7	TRBV4-3	TGCGCCAGCAGCCAAGGACAGGGGGAGTCCTACGAGCAGTACTTC	CASSQGQGESYEQYF
13	.	.	TRBJ2-3	TRBV29-1	TGCAGCGCATGGGACACTAGCACAGATACGCAGTATTTT	CSAWDTSTDTQYF
15	TRBD2	.	TRBJ2-3	TRBV29-1	TGCAGCGTAGCCCGTAGCGGGGTTAGCACAGATACGCAGTATTTT	CSVARSGVSTDTQYF
14	TRBD2	few	TRBJ2-1	TRBV19	TGTGCCAGTGAAAATAGCGGGGCCTACAATGAGCAGTTCTTC	CASENSGAYNEQFF
11	.	.	TRBJ2-3	TRBV30	TGTGCCTGGGGAAATACAGATACGCAGTATTTT	CAWGNTDTQYF
13	TRBD1	.	TRBJ1-1	TRBV28	TGTGCCAGCAGCACCAGGACAGGGGGCATAGCTTTCTTT	CASSTRTGGIAFF
15	.	.	TRBJ2-2	TRBV6-4	TGTGCCAGCAGTGACTCTAGCGGGAACACCGGGGAGCTGTTTTTT	CASSDSSGNTGELFF
19	TRBD2	once	TRBJ2-7	TRBV5-1	TGCGCCAGCAGCTTCGATCCCATCGAACTAGCGGCCTCAACTGACGAGCAGTACTTC	CASSFDPIELAASTDEQYF
13	.	.	TRBJ2-7	TRBV27	TGTGCCAGCAGTCTCGGGCGGCCCTACGAGCAGTACTTC	CASSLGRPYEQYF
17	TRBD2	.	TRBJ2-1	TRBV7-9	TGTGCCAGCAGCCCCACCCTAGCGGGAGCCTCCTACAATGAGCAGTTCTTC	CASSPTLAGASYNEQFF
14	.	.	TRBJ2-7	TRBV9	TGTGCCAGCAGCGTAGGGACAGAGACCTACGAGCAGTACTTC	CASSVGTETYEQYF
12	TRBD2	.	TRBJ2-3	TRBV7-2	TGTGCCAGCAGCGGGAGGGCCGATACGCAGTATTTT	CASSGRADTQYF